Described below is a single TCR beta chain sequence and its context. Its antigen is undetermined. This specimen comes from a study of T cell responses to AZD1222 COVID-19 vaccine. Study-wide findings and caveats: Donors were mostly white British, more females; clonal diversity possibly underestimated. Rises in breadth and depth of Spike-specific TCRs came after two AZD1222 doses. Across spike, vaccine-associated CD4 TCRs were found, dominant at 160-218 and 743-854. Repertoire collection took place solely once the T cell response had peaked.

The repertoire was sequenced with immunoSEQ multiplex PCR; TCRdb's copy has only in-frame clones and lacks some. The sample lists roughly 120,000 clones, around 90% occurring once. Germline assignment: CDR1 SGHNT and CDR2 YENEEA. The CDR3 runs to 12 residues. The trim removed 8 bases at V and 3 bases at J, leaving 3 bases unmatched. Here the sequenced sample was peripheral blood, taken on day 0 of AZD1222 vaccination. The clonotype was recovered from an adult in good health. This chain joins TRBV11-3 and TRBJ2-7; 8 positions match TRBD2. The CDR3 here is CASGTRGYEQYF. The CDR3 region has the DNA TGTGCCAGCGGGACTAGGGGCTACGAGCAGTACTTC.